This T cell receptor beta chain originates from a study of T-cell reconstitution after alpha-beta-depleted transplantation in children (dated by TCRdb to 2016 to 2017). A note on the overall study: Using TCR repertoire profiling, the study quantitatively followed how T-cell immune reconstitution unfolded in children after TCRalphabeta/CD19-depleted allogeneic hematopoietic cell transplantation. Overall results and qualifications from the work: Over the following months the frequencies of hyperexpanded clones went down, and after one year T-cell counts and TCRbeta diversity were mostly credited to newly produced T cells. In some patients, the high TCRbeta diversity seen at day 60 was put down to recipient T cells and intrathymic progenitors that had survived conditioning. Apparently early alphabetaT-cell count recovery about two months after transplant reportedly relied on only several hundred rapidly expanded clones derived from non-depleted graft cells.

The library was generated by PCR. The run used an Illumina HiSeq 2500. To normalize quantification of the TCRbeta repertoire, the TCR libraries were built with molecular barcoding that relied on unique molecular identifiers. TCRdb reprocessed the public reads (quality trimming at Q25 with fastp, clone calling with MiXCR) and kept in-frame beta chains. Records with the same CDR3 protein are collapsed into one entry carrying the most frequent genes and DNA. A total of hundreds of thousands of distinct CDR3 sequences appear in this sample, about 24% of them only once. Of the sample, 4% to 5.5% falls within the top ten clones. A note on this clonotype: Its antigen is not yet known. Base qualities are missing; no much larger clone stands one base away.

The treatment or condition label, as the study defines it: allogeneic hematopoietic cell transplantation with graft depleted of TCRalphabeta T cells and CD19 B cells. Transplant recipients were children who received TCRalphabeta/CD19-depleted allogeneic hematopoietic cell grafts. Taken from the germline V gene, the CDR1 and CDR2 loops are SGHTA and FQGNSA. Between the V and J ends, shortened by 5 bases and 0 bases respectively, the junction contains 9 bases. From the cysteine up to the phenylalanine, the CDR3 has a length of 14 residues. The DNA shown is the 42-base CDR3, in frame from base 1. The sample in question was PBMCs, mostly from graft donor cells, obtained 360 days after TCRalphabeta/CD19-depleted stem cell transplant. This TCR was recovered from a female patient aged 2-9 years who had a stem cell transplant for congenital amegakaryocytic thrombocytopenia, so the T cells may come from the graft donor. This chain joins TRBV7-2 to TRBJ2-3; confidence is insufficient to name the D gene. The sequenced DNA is TGTGCCAGCAGCCCGCGAGGAAGCACAGATACGCAGTATTTT. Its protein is CASSPRGSTDTQYF.